This T cell receptor beta chain appears in the sequencing data of a study of human T cells and chemical hapten exposure. TCRdb itself ran the RACE reads through MiXCR, one entry per CDR3 protein. The data show around 330,000 distinct CDR3 sequences, with 5% to 6.5% seen just once and more than 8% held by the top ten. This clonotype was counted between two and nine times. Time point of the sample: pre-sensitization, week 0. Treatment denoted: therapeutic diphenylcyclopropenone sensitization with weekly scalp DPC. Sequencing was performed on whole blood, taken in connection with sensitization to the hapten diphenylcyclopropenone (DPC). The source of this sequence is a woman aged 18-35 years with alopecia areata. Some clones in this sample may be carry-over from other donors' samples.

The CDR3 here is CAICPGNNSPLHF. The CDR3, as DNA: TGTGCCATCTGCCCAGGGAATAATTCACCCCTCCACTTT. The chain employs TRBV10-3 and TRBJ1-6, with D perhaps matching TRBD1 (5 bases). The germline gives CDR1 ENHRY, CDR2 SYGVKD. The V end was cut by 8 bases, the J end by 5 bases, with 10 bases between. The CDR3 runs 13 residues.